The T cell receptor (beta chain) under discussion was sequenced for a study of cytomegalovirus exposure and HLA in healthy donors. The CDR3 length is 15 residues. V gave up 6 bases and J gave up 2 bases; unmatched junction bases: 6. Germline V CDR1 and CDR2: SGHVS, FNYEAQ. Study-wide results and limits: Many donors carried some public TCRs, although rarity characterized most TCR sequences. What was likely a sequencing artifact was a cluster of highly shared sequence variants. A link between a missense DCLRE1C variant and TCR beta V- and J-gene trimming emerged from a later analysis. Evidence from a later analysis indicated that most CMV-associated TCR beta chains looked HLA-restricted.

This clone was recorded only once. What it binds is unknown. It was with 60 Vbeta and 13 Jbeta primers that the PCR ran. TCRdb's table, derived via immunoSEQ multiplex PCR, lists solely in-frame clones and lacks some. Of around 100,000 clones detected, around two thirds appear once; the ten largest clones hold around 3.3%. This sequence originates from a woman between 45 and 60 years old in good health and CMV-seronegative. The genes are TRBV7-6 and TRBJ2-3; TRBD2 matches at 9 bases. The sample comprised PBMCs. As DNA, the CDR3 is TGTGCCAGCAGTGATAGCGGGGGCTTCACAGATACGCAGTATTTT. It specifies CASSDSGGFTDTQYF.